The subject of this entry is one T cell receptor (beta chain). Its antigen remains unknown. The data originate from a study of OX40 agonist ivuxolimab in advanced cancers. On the study more broadly: Every 2 weeks, ivuxolimab was infused into the patients intravenously at between 0.01 and 10 mg/kg. Antecedent anti-PD-1, anti-PD-L1 or anti-CTLA-4 therapy was permissible, with around 40% having received some. Patients undergoing dose escalation presented with hepatocellular carcinoma, melanoma, renal cell or head and neck cancer.

Study-wide results and limits: Low clonal expansion, among the lowest seen, marked partial responders at 0.1-3.0 mg/kg.

CDR1 is MNHEY and CDR2 is SVGAGI in the germline V gene. The CDR3 totals 15 residues. V lost 2 bases and J lost 4; bases outside the gene matches: 4. Method: immunoSEQ multiplex PCR; TCRdb's copy keeps in-frame clones and lacks some. The sample includes 75,000 to 90,000 clones, around nine tenths seen only once; the top ten take around 1.5%. This receptor was identified in an adult with an advanced solid tumor such as melanoma, head and neck, liver or kidney cancer. The sequences come from CD4+ or CD8+ T cells sorted from blood, collected in a trial of the OX40 agonist ivuxolimab. This chain joins TRBV6-5 and TRBJ1-5; 8 bases line up with TRBD1. The CDR3 region is CASSYATGANQPQHF. The CDR3 DNA sequence: TGTGCCAGCAGTTACGCGACAGGGGCAAATCAGCCCCAGCATTTT.